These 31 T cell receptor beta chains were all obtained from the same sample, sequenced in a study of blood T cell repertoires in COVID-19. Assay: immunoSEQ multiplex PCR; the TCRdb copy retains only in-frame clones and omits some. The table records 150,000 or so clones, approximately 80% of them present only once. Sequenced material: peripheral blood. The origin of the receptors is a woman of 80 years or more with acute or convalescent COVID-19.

In nucleotides, the CDR3 is TGCGCCAGCAGCTTCCAGGGGGAAGTTAAGGTAGACACTGAAGCTTTCTTT. It specifies CASSFQGEVKVDTEAFF. V and J are TRBV5-1 and TRBJ1-1, with TRBD1 matching over 7 bases. Germline V gene sequence: CDR1 SGHRS, CDR2 YFSETQ. The CDR3 sequence is 17 residues long. J lost 3 bases, V lost 2 bases, and 13 bases had no gene match. Full variable domain (outside the CDR3, taken from reference TRBV5-1 and TRBJ1-1): KAGVTQTPRYLIKTRGQQVTLSCSPISGHRSVSWYQQTPGQGLQFLFEYFSETQRNKGNFPGRFSGRQFSNSRSEMNVSTLELGDSALYLCASSFQGEVKVDTEAFFGQGTRLTVV.

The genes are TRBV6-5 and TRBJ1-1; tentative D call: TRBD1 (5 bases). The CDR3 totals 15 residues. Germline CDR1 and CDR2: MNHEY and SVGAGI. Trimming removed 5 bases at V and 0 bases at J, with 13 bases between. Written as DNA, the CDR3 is TGTGCCAGCAGTACGCCGGGACTTATGAACACTGAAGCTTTCTTT. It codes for CASSTPGLMNTEAFF.

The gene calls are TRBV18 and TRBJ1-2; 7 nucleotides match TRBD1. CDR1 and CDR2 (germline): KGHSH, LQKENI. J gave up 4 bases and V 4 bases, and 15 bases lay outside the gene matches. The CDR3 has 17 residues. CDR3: CASSRTTDRPSFYGYTF. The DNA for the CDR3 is TGTGCCAGCTCACGGACCACGGACAGGCCCAGTTTCTATGGCTACACCTTC.

DNA of the CDR3: TGTGCCAGCAGCCGGTTGGCCGACTATGGCTACACCTTC. Translating gives CASSRLADYGYTF. The rearrangement joins TRBV14 to TRBJ1-2; D not resolved. CDR3 length equals 13 residues. Trimming shortened V by 4 bases and J by 3 bases, and 9 bases separated the two germline ends. Germline V CDR1 and CDR2: SGHDN, FVKESK.

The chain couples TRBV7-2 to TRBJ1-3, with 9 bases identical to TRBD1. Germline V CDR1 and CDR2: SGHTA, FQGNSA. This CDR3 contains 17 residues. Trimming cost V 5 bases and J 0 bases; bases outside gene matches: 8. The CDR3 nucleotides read TGTGCCAGCAGCCCGCGACAGGGGGTCAACTCTGGAAACACCATATATTTT. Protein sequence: CASSPRQGVNSGNTIYF.

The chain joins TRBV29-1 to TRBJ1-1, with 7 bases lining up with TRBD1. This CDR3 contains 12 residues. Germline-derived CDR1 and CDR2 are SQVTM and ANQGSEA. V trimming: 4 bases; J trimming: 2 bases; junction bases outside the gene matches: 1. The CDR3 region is CSVGQGNTEAFF. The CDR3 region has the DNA TGCAGCGTTGGACAGGGCAACACTGAAGCTTTCTTT. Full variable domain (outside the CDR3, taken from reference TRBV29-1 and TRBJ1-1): SAVISQKPSRDICQRGTSLTIQCQVDSQVTMMFWYRQQPGQSLTLIATANQGSEATYESGFVIDKFPISRPNLTFSTLTVSNMSPEDSSIYLCSVGQGNTEAFFGQGTRLTVV.

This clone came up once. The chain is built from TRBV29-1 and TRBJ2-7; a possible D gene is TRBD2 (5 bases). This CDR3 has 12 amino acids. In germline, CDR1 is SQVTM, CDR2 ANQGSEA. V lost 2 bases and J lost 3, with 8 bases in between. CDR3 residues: CSVELGVYEQYF. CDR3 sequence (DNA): TGCAGCGTTGAACTGGGAGTCTACGAGCAGTACTTC.

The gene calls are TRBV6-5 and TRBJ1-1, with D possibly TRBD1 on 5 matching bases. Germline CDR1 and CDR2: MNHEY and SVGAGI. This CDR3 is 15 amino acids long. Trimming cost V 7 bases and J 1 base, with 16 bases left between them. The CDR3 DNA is TGTGCCAGCACCCCATGGCAGGGTAGGAACACTGAAGCTTTCTTT. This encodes CASTPWQGRNTEAFF.

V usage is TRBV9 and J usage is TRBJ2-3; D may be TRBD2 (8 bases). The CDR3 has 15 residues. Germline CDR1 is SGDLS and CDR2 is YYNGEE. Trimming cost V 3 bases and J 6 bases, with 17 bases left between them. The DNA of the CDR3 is TGTGCCAGCAGCGCCCGGGAGGGGGCTTCGGATACGCAGTATTTT. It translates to CASSAREGASDTQYF. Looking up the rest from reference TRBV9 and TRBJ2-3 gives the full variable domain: DSGVTQTPKHLITATGQRVTLRCSPRSGDLSVYWYQQSLDQGLQFLIQYYNGEERAKGNILERFSAQQFPDLHSELNLSSLELGDSALYFCASSAREGASDTQYFGPGTRLTVL.

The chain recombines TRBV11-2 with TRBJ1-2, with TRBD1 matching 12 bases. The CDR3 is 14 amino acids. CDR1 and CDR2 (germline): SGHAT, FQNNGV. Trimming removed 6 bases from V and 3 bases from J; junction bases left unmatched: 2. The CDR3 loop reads CASRGTGGYYGYTF. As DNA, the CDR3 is TGTGCCAGCAGGGGGACAGGGGGCTACTATGGCTACACCTTC.

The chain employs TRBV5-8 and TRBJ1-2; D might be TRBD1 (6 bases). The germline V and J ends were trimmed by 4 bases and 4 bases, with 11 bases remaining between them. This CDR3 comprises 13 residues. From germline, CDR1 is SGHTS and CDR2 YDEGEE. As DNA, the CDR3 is TGTGCCAGCAGCATGGCACAGGGCTATGGCTACACCTTC. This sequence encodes CASSMAQGYGYTF.

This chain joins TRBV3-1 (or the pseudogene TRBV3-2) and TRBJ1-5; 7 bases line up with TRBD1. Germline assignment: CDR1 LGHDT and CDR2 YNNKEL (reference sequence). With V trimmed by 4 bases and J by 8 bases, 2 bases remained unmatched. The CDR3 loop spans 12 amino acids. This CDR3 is CASSRTGEPQHF. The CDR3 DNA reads TGTGCCAGCAGCCGTACAGGGGAGCCCCAGCATTTT.

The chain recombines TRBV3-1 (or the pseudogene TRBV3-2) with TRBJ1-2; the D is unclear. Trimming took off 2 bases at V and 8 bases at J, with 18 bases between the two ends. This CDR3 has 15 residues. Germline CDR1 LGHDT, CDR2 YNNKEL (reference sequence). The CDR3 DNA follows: TGTGCCAGCAGCCAAAAGTCTAGCGGGGTAGGCGGCTACACCTTC. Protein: CASSQKSSGVGGYTF.

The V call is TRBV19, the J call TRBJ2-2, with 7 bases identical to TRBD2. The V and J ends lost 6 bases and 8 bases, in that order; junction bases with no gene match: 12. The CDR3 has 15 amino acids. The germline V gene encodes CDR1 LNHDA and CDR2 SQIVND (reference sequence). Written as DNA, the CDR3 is TGTGCCAGTAGACAAACGGGACTATCGACAGGGGAGCTGTTTTTT. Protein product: CASRQTGLSTGELFF.

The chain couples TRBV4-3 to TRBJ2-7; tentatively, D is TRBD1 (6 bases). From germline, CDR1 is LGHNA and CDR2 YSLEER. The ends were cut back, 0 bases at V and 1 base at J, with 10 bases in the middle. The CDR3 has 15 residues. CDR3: CASSQEGTLSYEQYF. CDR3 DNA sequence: TGCGCCAGCAGCCAAGAGGGGACACTTTCCTACGAGCAGTACTTC.

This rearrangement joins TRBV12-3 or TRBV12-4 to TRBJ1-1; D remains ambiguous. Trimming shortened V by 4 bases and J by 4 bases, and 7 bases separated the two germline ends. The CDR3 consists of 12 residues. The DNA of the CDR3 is TGTGCCAGCAGTTGGGGAGGCACTGAAGCTTTCTTT. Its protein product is CASSWGGTEAFF.

CDR3 in DNA: TGCGCCAGCAGCTTGGATGCTAGCGGGGGGAACAATGAGCAGTTCTTC. This gives the protein CASSLDASGGNNEQFF. The chain combines TRBV5-1 with TRBJ2-1; 11 nucleotides align to TRBD2. The germline CDR1 and CDR2 sequences are SGHRS and YFSETQ. The CDR3 is 16 residues long. Trimming cost V 0 bases and J 5 bases; bases outside gene matches: 4.

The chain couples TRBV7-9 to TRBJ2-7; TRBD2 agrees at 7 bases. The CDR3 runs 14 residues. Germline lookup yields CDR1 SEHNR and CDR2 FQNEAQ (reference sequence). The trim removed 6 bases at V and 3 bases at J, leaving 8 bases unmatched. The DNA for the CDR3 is TGTGCCAGCAGAGACGGGACGGGGGGCTACGAGCAGTACTTC. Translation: CASRDGTGGYEQYF.

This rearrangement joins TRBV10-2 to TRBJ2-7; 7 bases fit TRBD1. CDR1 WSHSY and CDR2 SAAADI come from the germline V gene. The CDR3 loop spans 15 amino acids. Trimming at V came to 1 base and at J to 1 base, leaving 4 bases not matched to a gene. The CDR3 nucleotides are TGCGCCAGCAGTGAGTGGCGACAGGGATCCTACGAGCAGTACTTC. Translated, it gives CASSEWRQGSYEQYF.

The CDR3 region has the DNA TGTGCCATCACCACGGACAGGGGGCGGTATGGCTACACCTTC. It translates to CAITTDRGRYGYTF. This chain links TRBV10-3 with TRBJ1-2; 11 bases agree with TRBD1. The CDR3 has 14 residues. Germline CDR1 reads ENHRY; CDR2 reads SYGVKD. The trim removed 7 bases at V and 5 bases at J, leaving 6 bases unmatched.

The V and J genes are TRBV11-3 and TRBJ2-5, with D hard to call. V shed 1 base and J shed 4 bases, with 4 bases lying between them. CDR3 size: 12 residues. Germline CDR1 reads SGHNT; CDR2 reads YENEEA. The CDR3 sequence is CASSLAGETQYF. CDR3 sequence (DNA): TGTGCCAGCAGCTTAGCGGGAGAGACCCAGTACTTC.

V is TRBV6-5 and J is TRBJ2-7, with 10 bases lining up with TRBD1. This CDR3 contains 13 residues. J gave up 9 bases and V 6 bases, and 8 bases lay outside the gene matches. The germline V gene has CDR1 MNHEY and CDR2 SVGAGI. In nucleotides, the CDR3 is TGTGCCAGCAGCAATCGGGGACAGGGGTGGCAGTACTTC. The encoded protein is CASSNRGQGWQYF.

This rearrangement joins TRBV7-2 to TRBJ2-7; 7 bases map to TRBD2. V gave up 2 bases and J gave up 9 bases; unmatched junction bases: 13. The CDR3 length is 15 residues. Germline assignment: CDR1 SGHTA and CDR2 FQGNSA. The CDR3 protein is CASSLLSAGERGQYF. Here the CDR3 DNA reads TGTGCCAGCAGCTTACTGTCCGCGGGGGAGCGGGGGCAGTACTTC.

CDR3 sequence reads: CASRSFPGRTDTQYF. The DNA for the CDR3 is TGTGCCAGCAGATCCTTCCCTGGCCGCACAGATACGCAGTATTTT. The rearrangement uses TRBV27 and TRBJ2-3; D gene uncertain. Trimming cost V 6 bases and J 1 base, with 14 bases left between them. Germline CDR1 is MNHEY and CDR2 is SMNVEV (reference sequence). The CDR3 is 15 residues long.

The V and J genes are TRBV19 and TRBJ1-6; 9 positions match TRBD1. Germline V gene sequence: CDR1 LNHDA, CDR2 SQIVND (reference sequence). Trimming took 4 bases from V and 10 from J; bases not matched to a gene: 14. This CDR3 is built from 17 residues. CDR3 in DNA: TGTGCCAGTAGTACCTACGACCAACAGGGGGCAATGTCACCCCTCCACTTT. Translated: CASSTYDQQGAMSPLHF.

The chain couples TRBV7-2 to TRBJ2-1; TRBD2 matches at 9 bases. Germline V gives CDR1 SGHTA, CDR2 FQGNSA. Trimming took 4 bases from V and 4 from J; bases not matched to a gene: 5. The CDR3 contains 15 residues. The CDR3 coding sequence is TGTGCCAGCAGCTCGGGACTAGCTGTTTACAATGAGCAGTTCTTC. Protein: CASSSGLAVYNEQFF.

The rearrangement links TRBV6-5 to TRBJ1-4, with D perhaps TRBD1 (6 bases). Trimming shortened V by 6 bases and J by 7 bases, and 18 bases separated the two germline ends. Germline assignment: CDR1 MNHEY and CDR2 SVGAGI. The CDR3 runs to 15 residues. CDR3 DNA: TGTGCCAGCAGAGTGGAAGGGGGTCTAGGTGAAAAACTGTTTTTT. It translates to CASRVEGGLGEKLFF.

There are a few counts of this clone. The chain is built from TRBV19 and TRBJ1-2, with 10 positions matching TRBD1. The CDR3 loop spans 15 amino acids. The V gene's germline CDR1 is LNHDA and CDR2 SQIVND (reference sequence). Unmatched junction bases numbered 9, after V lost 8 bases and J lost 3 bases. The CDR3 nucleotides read TGTGCCAGTTGGCCGACAGGGGGCACCCACTATGGCTACACCTTC. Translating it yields CASWPTGGTHYGYTF.

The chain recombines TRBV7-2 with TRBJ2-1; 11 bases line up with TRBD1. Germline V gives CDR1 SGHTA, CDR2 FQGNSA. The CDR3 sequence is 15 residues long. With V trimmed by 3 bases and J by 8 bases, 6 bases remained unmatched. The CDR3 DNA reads TGTGCCAGCAGCTTTGGGACAGGGGGTTGGGATGAGCAGTTCTTC. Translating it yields CASSFGTGGWDEQFF.

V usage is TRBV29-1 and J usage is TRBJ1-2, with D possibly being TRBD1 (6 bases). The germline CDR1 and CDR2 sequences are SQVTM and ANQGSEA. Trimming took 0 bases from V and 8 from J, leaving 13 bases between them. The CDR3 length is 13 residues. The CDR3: CSVEDVGAYGYTF. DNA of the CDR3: TGCAGCGTTGAAGATGTGGGGGCGTACGGCTACACCTTC.

The CDR3: CAWSLPGFQPSYEQYF. As DNA, the CDR3 is TGTGCCTGGAGTTTGCCCGGGTTCCAACCTTCCTACGAGCAGTACTTC. V gene TRBV30 combines with J gene TRBJ2-7; no clear D gene. CDR3 length: 16 residues. Germline assignment: CDR1 GTSNPN and CDR2 SVGIG (reference sequence). V gave up 2 bases and J gave up 1 base, with 18 bases separating them.